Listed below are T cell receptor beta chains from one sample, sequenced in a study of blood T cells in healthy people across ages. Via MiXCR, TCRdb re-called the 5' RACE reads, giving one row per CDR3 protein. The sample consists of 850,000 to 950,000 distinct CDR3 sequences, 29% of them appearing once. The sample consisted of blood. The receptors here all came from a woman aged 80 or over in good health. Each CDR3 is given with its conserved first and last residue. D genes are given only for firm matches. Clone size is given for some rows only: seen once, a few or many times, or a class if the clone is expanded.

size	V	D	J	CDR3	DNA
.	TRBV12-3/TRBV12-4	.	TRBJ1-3	CASSRTVRLGNTIYF	TGTGCCAGCAGCAGGACTGTGAGGCTTGGAAACACCATATATTTT
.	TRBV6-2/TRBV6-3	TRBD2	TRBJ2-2	CASSYSGQGGAGSPGELFF	TGTGCCAGCAGTTACTCTGGGCAGGGAGGGGCCGGGTCGCCCGGGGAGCTGTTTTTT
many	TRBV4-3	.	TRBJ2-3	CASSRDYTSTDTQYF	TGCGCCAGCAGCCGAGACTATACTAGCACAGATACGCAGTATTTT
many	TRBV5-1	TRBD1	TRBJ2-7	CASAGQGGEQYF	TGCGCCAGCGCCGGACAGGGAGGCGAGCAGTACTTC
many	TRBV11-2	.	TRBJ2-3	CASRSRDSTQYF	TGTGCCAGCAGATCCAGGGATAGTACGCAGTATTTT
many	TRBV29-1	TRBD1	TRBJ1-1	CSGRTGTATEAFF	TGCAGCGGAAGGACAGGGACGGCCACTGAAGCTTTCTTT
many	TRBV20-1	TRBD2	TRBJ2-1	CSARDSSGGAYNEQFF	TGCAGTGCTAGAGATTCGAGCGGGGGGGCTTACAATGAGCAGTTCTTC
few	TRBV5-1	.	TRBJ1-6	CASSWSRGNNSPLHF	TGCGCCAGCAGCTGGAGCAGAGGTAACAATTCACCCCTCCACTTT
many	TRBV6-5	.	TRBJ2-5	CASSYQPTQETQYF	TGTGCCAGCAGTTACCAGCCGACCCAAGAGACCCAGTACTTC
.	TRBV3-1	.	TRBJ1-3	CASSQEVTGTTGNTIYF	TGTGCCAGCAGCCAAGAAGTTACGGGGACTACTGGAAACACCATATATTTT
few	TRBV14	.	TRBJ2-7	CASSPDLRRQLHF	TGTGCCAGCAGCCCCGACCTTAGACGGCAGCTACACTTC
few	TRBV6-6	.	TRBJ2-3	CASSQRPTVDTQYF	TGTGCCAGCAGTCAGCGTCCCACAGTAGATACGCAGTATTTT
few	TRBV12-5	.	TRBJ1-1	CASGRDGMNTEAFF	TGTGCTAGTGGAAGGGACGGAATGAACACTGAAGCTTTCTTT
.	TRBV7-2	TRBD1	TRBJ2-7	CASSPPRDRGSYEQYF	TGTGCCAGCAGCCCCCCCCGGGACAGGGGGTCCTACGAGCAGTACTTC
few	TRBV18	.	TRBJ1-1	CASSPREGMNTEAFF	TGTGCCAGCTCACCAAGGGAGGGTATGAACACTGAAGCTTTCTTT
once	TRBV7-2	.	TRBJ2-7	CASSLDQDEQYF	TGTGCCAGCAGCTTAGATCAGGACGAGCAGTACTTC
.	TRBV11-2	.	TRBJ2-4	CASSLGFPNIQYF	TGTGCCAGCAGCTTGGGGTTCCCCAACATTCAGTACTTC
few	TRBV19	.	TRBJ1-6	CASSPRSAGNSPLHF	TGTGCCAGTAGCCCGCGGAGTGCCGGTAATTCACCCCTCCACTTT
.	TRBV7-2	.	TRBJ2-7	CASSARHHYSYEQYF	TGTGCCAGCAGCGCGCGGCACCACTACTCCTACGAGCAGTACTTC
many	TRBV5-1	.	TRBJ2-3	CASSLSRREDTQYF	TGCGCCAGCAGCTTAAGTAGGCGAGAGGATACGCAGTATTTT
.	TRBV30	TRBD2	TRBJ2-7	CAWRFTSAYEQDF	TGTGCCTGGAGGTTCACTAGCGCCTACGAGCAGGACTTC
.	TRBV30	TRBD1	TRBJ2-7	CARSVSQGVSYEQYF	TGTGCCCGGAGTGTTTCCCAGGGGGTCTCCTACGAGCAGTACTTC